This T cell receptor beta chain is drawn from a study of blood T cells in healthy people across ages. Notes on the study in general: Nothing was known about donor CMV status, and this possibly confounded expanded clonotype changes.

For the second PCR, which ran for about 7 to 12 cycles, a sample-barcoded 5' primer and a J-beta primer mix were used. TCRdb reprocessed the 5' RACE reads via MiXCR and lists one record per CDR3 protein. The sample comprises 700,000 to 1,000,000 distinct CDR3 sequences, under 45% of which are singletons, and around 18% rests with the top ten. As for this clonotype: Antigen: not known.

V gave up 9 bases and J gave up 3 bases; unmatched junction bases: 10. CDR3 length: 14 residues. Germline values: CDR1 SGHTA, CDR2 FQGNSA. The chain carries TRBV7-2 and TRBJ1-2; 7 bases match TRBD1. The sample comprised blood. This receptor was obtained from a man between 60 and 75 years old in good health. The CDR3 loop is CASRRTGTDYGYTF. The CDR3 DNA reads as TGTGCCAGTAGACGTACCGGGACAGACTATGGCTACACCTTC.